The TCR beta chain described here comes from a study of blood T cell repertoires in COVID-19. The CDR3 spans 15 residues. V lost 0 bases to trimming and J lost 0 bases, with 6 bases between them. CDR1 and CDR2 (germline): SEHNR, FQNEAQ (reference sequence). In the authors' methods: Amplifying reference gene primers gave estimates of nucleated cell counts. TCRdb's copy holds only in-frame clones and misses some; the assay was immunoSEQ multiplex PCR. V and J calls and clone size follow that table, whereas D and trimming were derived from the DNA. The repertoire holds roughly 300,000 clones, with about 87% as singletons.

Sequencing was performed on peripheral blood. The clonotype comes from a woman aged 50 to 65 who had recovered from COVID-19. The V gene is TRBV7-9, the J gene TRBJ1-5, with D hard to call. The CDR3, as DNA: TGTGCCAGCAGCTTAGCAGGAGATAGCAATCAGCCCCAGCATTTT. Translating it yields CASSLAGDSNQPQHF.